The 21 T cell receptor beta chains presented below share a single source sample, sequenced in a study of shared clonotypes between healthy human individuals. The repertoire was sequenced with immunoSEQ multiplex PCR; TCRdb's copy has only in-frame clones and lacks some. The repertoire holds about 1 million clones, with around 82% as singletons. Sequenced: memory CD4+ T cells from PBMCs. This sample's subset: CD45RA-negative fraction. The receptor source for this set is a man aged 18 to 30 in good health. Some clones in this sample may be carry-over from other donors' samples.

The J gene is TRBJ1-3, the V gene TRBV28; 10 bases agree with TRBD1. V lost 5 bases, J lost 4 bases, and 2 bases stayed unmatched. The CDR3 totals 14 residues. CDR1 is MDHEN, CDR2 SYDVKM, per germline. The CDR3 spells CASSGTGDGNTIYF. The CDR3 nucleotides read TGTGCCAGCAGTGGGACAGGGGACGGAAACACCATATATTTT.

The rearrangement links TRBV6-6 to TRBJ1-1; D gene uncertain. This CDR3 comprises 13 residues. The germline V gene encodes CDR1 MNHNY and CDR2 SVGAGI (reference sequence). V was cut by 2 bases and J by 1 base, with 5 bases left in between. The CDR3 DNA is TGTGCCAGCAGTTACCGGCAGAACACTGAAGCTTTCTTT. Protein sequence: CASSYRQNTEAFF.

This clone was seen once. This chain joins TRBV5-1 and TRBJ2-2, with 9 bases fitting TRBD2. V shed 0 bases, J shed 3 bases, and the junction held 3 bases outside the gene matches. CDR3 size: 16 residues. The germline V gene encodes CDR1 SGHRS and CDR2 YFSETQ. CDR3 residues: CASSLEAGGYTGELFF. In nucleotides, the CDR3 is TGCGCCAGCAGCTTGGAGGCGGGAGGGTACACCGGGGAGCTGTTTTTT.

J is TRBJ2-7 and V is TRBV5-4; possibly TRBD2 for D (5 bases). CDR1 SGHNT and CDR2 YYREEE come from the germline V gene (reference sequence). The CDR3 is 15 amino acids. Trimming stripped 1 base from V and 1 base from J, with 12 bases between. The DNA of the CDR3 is TGTGCCAGCAGCTTGTCGGGAACCCCTTCCTACGAGCAGTACTTC. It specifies CASSLSGTPSYEQYF.

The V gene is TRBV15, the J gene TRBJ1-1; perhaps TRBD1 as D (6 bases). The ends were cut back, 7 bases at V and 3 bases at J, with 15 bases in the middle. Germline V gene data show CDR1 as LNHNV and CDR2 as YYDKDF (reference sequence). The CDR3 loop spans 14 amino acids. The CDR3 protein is CATMNRAGDTEAFF. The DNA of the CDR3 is TGTGCCACCATGAACAGGGCGGGGGACACTGAAGCTTTCTTT.

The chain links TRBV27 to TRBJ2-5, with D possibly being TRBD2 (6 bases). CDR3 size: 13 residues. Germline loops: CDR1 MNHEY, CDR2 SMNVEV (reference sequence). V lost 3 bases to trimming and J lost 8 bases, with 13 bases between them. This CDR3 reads CASSLGPGRTQYF. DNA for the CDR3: TGTGCCAGCAGTTTGGGACCCGGGAGAACCCAGTACTTC.

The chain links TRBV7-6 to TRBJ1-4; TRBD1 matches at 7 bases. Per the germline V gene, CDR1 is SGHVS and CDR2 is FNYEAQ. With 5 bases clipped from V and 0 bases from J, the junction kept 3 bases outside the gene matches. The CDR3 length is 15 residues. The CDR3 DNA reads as TGTGCCAGCAGCCCCACAGGGGCAACTAATGAAAAACTGTTTTTT. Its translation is CASSPTGATNEKLFF.

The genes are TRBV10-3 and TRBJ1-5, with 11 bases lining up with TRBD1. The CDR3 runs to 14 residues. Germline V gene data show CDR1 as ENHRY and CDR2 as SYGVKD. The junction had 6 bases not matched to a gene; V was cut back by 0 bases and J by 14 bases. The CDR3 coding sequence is TGTGCCATCAGTGAGTCCGGGGGACAGGGGGACGAGCATTTT. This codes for CAISESGGQGDEHF.

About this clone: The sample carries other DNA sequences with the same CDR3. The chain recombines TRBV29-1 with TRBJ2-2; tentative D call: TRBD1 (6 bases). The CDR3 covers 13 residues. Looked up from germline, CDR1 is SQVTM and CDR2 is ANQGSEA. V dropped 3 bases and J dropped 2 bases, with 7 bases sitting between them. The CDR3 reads CSVDRGNTGELFF. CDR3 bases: TGCAGCGTTGACAGGGGAAACACCGGGGAGCTGTTTTTT.

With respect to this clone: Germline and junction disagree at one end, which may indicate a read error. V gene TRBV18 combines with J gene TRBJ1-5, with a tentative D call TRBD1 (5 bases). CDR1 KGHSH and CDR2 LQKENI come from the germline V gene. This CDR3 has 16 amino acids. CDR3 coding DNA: TGTGCCAACTCAACCGGGCCCGGGGGAGGCAATCAGCCCCAGCATTTT. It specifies CANSTGPGGGNQPQHF.

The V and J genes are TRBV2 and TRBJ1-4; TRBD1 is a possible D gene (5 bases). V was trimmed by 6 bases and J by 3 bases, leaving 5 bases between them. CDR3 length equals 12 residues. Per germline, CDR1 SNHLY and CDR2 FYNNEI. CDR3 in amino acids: CASRGANEKLFF. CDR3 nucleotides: TGTGCCAGCAGGGGGGCTAATGAAAAACTGTTTTTT.

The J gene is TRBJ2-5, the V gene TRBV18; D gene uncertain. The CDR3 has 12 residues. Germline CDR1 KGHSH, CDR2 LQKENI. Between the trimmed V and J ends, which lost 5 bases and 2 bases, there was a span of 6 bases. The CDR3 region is CASSSKQETQYF. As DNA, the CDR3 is TGTGCCAGCTCATCAAAGCAAGAGACCCAGTACTTC.

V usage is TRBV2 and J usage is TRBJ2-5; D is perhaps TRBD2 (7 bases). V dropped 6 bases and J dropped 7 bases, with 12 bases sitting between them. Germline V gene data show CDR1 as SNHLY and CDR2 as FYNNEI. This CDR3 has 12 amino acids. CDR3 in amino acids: CASRRGGGTQYF. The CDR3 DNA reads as TGTGCCAGCAGGCGCGGGGGCGGGACCCAGTACTTC.

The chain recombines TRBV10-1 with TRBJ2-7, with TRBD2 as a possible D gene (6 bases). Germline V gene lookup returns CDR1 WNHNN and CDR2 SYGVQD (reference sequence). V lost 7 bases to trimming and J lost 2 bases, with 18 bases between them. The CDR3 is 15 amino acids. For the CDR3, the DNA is TGCGCCAGCACTTATAGCCCGGAGGGTCCCTACGAGCAGTACTTC. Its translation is CASTYSPEGPYEQYF.

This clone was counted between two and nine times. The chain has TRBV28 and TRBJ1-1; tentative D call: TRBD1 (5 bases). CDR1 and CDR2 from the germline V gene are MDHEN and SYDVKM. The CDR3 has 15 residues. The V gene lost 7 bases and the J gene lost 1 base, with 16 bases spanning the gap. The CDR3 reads CASTESGTANTEAFF. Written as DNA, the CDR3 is TGTGCCAGCACCGAATCAGGGACGGCGAACACTGAAGCTTTCTTT.

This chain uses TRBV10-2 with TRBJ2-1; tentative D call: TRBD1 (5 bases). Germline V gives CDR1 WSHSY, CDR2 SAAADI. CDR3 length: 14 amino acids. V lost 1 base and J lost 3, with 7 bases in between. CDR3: CASSEYRSYNEQFF. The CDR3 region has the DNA TGCGCCAGCAGTGAGTACAGGAGCTACAATGAGCAGTTCTTC.

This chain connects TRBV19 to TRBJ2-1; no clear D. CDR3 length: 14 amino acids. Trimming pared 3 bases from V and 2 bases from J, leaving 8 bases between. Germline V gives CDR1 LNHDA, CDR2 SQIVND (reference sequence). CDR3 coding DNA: TGTGCCAGTAGTATCATACACCCCTACAATGAGCAGTTCTTC. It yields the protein CASSIIHPYNEQFF.

CDR3 amino acids: CAWRGSSYEQYF. CDR3 bases: TGTGCCTGGAGGGGGAGCTCCTACGAGCAGTACTTC. The rearrangement joins TRBV30 to TRBJ2-5; a weak D match, TRBD2 (5 bases). The J call is doubtful: the DNA matches TRBJ2-7 better. The CDR3 sequence is 12 residues long. Germline CDR1 reads GTSNPN; CDR2 reads SVGIG (reference sequence).

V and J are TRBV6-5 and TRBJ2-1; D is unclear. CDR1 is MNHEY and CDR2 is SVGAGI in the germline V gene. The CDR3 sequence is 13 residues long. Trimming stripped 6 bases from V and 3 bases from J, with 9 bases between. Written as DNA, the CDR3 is TGTGCCAGCAGGGTGTCGGGCTACAATGAGCAGTTCTTC. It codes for CASRVSGYNEQFF.

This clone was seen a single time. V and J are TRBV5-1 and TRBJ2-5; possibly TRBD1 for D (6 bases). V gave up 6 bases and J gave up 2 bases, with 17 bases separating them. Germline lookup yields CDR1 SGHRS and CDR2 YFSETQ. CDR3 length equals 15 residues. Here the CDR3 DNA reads TGCGCCAGCATGCGAAATGGACAGACTCAAGAGACCCAGTACTTC. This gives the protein CASMRNGQTQETQYF. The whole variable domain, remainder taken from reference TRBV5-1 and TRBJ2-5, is KAGVTQTPRYLIKTRGQQVTLSCSPISGHRSVSWYQQTPGQGLQFLFEYFSETQRNKGNFPGRFSGRQFSNSRSEMNVSTLELGDSALYLCASMRNGQTQETQYFGPGTRLLVL.

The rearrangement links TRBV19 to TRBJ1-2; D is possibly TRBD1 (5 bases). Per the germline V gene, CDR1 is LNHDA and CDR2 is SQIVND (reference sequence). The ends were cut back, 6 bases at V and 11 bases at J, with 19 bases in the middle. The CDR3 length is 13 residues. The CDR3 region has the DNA TGTGCCAGTAGAGAAGACAGACGATGGTGGTACACCTTC. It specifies CASREDRRWWYTF.